The 29 T cell receptor beta chains in this list originate from one sample, sequenced in a study of OX40 agonist ivuxolimab in advanced cancers. The data were produced by immunoSEQ multiplex PCR, yet TCRdb's version contains in-frame clones alone and is incomplete. The sample holds tens of thousands of clones; approximately 89% are singletons and the top ten take 2.2%. The sample consisted of CD4+ or CD8+ T cells sorted from blood, taken in a trial of the OX40 agonist ivuxolimab. These receptors originate from an adult with an advanced solid tumor such as melanoma, head and neck, liver or kidney cancer.

This chain joins TRBV28 and TRBJ1-2; D gene ambiguous. The CDR3 length is 12 residues. CDR1 and CDR2 from the germline V gene are MDHEN and SYDVKM. V was clipped by 5 bases and J by 5 bases, with 9 bases between them. The CDR3 is CASSPRVYGYTF. Here the CDR3 DNA reads TGTGCCAGCAGTCCTCGAGTATATGGCTACACCTTC.

This clone has more than one count but fewer than ten. The chain has TRBV14 and TRBJ2-2; 9 bases are shared with TRBD1. J lost 6 bases, V lost 4 bases, and 9 bases had no gene match. This CDR3 has 16 amino acids. Germline V gives CDR1 SGHDN, CDR2 FVKESK. This CDR3 reads CASSRQTGTGPGELFF. For the CDR3, the DNA is TGTGCCAGCAGCCGGCAAACTGGGACAGGGCCCGGGGAGCTGTTTTTT.

This clone has only one observation. The chain is built from TRBV5-4 and TRBJ2-1; D ambiguous. Germline V gene sequence: CDR1 SGHNT, CDR2 YYREEE (reference sequence). This CDR3 spans 14 amino acids. V gave up 4 bases and J gave up 0 bases, with 8 bases separating them. The CDR3 here is CASSPASSYNEQFF. The CDR3 region has the DNA TGTGCCAGCAGCCCCGCTAGCTCCTACAATGAGCAGTTCTTC.

The V gene is TRBV10-2, the J gene TRBJ2-7; TRBD1 agrees at 11 bases. The J segment lost 3 bases and the V segment lost 4 bases, leaving 11 bases of the junction unmatched. Germline CDR1 and CDR2: WSHSY and SAAADI. The CDR3 is 17 amino acids. This CDR3 is CASSVPPTGTGGYEQYF. The CDR3 DNA is TGCGCCAGCAGTGTCCCTCCTACCGGGACAGGGGGCTACGAGCAGTACTTC.

The CDR3 DNA follows: TGTGCCAGCAGCCCCACCGAAGTGCGGGAGGAGCAGTACTTC. This sequence encodes CASSPTEVREEQYF. The chain joins TRBV7-9 to TRBJ2-7; 7 bases agree with TRBD2. Trimming removed 5 bases from V and 7 bases from J; junction bases left unmatched: 11. Germline V gives CDR1 SEHNR, CDR2 FQNEAQ (reference sequence). The CDR3 sequence is 14 residues long.

V gene TRBV5-1 combines with J gene TRBJ2-3; 10 nucleotides match TRBD2. V was pared by 4 bases and J by 5 bases, with 10 bases of the junction left unmatched. CDR1 is SGHRS and CDR2 is YFSETQ in the germline V gene. This CDR3 comprises 16 residues. Written as DNA, the CDR3 is TGCGCCAGCAGCCCCGTGGGAGCGGGGGGGGTAGATACGCAGTATTTT. Translation gives CASSPVGAGGVDTQYF.

The chain is built from TRBV18 and TRBJ2-5; TRBD1 is a possible D gene (6 bases). V was trimmed by 3 bases and J by 3 bases, leaving 23 bases between them. Germline loops: CDR1 KGHSH, CDR2 LQKENI. This CDR3 region has 18 residues. The CDR3 nucleotides read TGTGCCAGCTCACCTTTACCACCCACAGGGACCAGGGAAGAGACCCAGTACTTC. Amino acids: CASSPLPPTGTREETQYF.

A single count supports this clone. V is TRBV5-1 and J is TRBJ1-1; D is uncertain. V was clipped by 4 bases and J by 2 bases, with 9 bases between them. The CDR3 is made up of 13 amino acids. Germline V gene sequence: CDR1 SGHRS, CDR2 YFSETQ. The CDR3 DNA follows: TGCGCCAGCAGCGTCACAGATAACACTGAAGCTTTCTTT. Translation: CASSVTDNTEAFF.

The rearrangement uses TRBV5-1 and TRBJ1-6, with D possibly being TRBD1 (6 bases). Trimming took off 0 bases at V and 0 bases at J, with 16 bases between the two ends. This CDR3 spans 19 amino acids. Germline CDR1 SGHRS, CDR2 YFSETQ. CDR3 loop: CASSLAGHRESSYNSPLHF. The CDR3 nucleotides are TGCGCCAGCAGCTTGGCGGGACACCGGGAAAGCTCCTATAATTCACCCCTCCACTTT.

The V and J genes are TRBV5-8 and TRBJ2-7; 11 bases fit TRBD1. The J segment lost 7 bases and the V segment lost 3 bases, leaving 9 bases of the junction unmatched. Looked up from germline, CDR1 is SGHTS and CDR2 is YDEGEE. This CDR3 region has 15 residues. CDR3 amino acids: CASSSGDRGMREQYF. Here the CDR3 DNA reads TGTGCCAGCAGCTCAGGGGACAGGGGGATGAGGGAGCAGTACTTC.

The V call is TRBV6-5, the J call TRBJ1-5, with TRBD1 matching over 7 bases. The CDR3 totals 15 residues. V gave up 6 bases and J gave up 2 bases; unmatched junction bases: 7. Germline values: CDR1 MNHEY, CDR2 SVGAGI. The DNA for the CDR3 is TGTGCCAGCAGCTCCAGACAGGGTGGCAATCAGCCCCAGCATTTT. Translated: CASSSRQGGNQPQHF.

J is TRBJ2-1 and V is TRBV19, with 11 bases fitting TRBD2. V was clipped by 3 bases and J by 4 bases; unmatched bases: 2. Germline V CDR1 and CDR2: LNHDA, SQIVND (reference sequence). There are 15 residues in the CDR3. The CDR3 DNA reads TGTGCCAGTAGTATCCCTAGCGGGAGGTACAATGAGCAGTTCTTC. Protein product: CASSIPSGRYNEQFF.

This clone occurred once. The genes are TRBV23-1 and TRBJ2-5; 7 bases match TRBD1. TRBV23-1 is recorded as an ORF, its role being uncertain. The CDR3 sequence is 12 residues long. The ends lost 11 bases at V and 4 bases at J; junction bases unmatched: 7. The CDR3 nucleotides read TGCGCCCCAGGGGGTTCTGGAGAGACCCAGTACTTC. Translation: CAPGGSGETQYF.

V is TRBV11-2 and J is TRBJ2-7, with no clear D. Trimming removed 0 bases at V and 7 bases at J, with 7 bases between. CDR1 and CDR2 (germline): SGHAT, FQNNGV. This CDR3 comprises 12 residues. CDR3 sequence (DNA): TGTGCCAGCAGCTTAGAGGTCCGGGAGCAGTACTTC. Translating it yields CASSLEVREQYF.

This rearrangement joins TRBV6-5 to TRBJ2-5; unclear D gene. Trimming shortened V by 5 bases and J by 2 bases, and 12 bases separated the two germline ends. Germline V lookup: CDR1 MNHEY, CDR2 SVGAGI. The CDR3 is made up of 14 amino acids. CDR3 region: CASSPDWKQETQYF. The CDR3 coding sequence is TGTGCCAGCAGTCCAGACTGGAAACAAGAGACCCAGTACTTC.

The chain uses TRBV6-1 and TRBJ2-3; 7 bases line up with TRBD1. Trimming at V came to 2 bases and at J to 2 bases, leaving 7 bases not matched to a gene. CDR3 length: 16 residues. Germline assignment: CDR1 MNHNS and CDR2 SASEGT. The CDR3 nucleotides read TGTGCCAGCAGTGAACATCCGGGACAGCTCACAGATACGCAGTATTTT. Residues: CASSEHPGQLTDTQYF.

Regarding this clone: Distinct nucleotide sequences in the sample also encode this CDR3. The rearrangement uses TRBV18 and TRBJ2-3; D perhaps matches TRBD2 (6 bases). The CDR3 has 14 amino acids. Looked up from germline, CDR1 is KGHSH and CDR2 is LQKENI. Trimming removed 3 bases at V and 3 bases at J, with 10 bases between. CDR3 protein: CASSPSGLTDTQYF. CDR3 nucleotides: TGTGCCAGCTCACCGTCGGGACTTACAGATACGCAGTATTTT.

This chain connects TRBV7-3 to TRBJ2-1; TRBD2 matches at 10 bases. Unmatched junction bases numbered 7, after V lost 5 bases and J lost 6 bases. Germline loops: CDR1 SGHTA, CDR2 FQGTGA. This CDR3 has 15 residues. The DNA for the CDR3 is TGTGCCAGCAGCGCTAGCGGGAGTTTCTTCAATGAGCAGTTCTTC. Translation: CASSASGSFFNEQFF. Full variable domain (rest looked up from reference TRBV7-3 and TRBJ2-1): GAGVSQTPSNKVTEKGKYVELRCDPISGHTALYWYRQSLGQGPEFLIYFQGTGAADDSGLPNDRFFAVRPEGSVSTLKIQRTERGDSAVYLCASSASGSFFNEQFFGPGTRLTVL.

The chain uses TRBV6-5 and TRBJ1-1; D remains ambiguous. Germline V CDR1 and CDR2: MNHEY, SVGAGI. The CDR3 loop spans 10 amino acids. The ends were cut back, 6 bases at V and 10 bases at J, with 9 bases in the middle. The CDR3 loop reads CASSEFVAFF. Here the CDR3 DNA reads TGTGCCAGCAGCGAGTTTGTAGCTTTCTTT.

The chain uses TRBV4-1 and TRBJ2-7; D is unresolved. The CDR3 runs 14 residues. Germline V gene data show CDR1 as MGHRA and CDR2 as YSYEKL. Trimming left V 2 bases short and J 6 bases short, with 14 bases between. In DNA form, the CDR3 reads TGCGCCAGCAGCCAAACTAACGGCGCCGGCGAGCAGTACTTC. Translated, it gives CASSQTNGAGEQYF.

The chain recombines TRBV7-2 with TRBJ2-7, with 7 bases identical to TRBD2. Trimming removed 0 bases from V and 2 bases from J; junction bases left unmatched: 1. Germline lookup yields CDR1 SGHTA and CDR2 FQGNSA. The CDR3 is 14 amino acids. Written as DNA, the CDR3 is TGTGCCAGCAGCTTAGCGGGAGGGCCCTACGAGCAGTACTTC. Protein product: CASSLAGGPYEQYF. The full variable domain, in which reference TRBV7-2 and TRBJ2-7 provide the parts outside the CDR3, is GAGVSQSPSNKVTEKGKDVELRCDPISGHTALYWYRQSLGQGLEFLIYFQGNSAPDKSGLPSDRFSAERTGGSVSTLTIQRTQQEDSAVYLCASSLAGGPYEQYFGPGTRLTVT.

This sequence joins TRBV9 and TRBJ2-3, with 8 bases lining up with TRBD2. The ends lost 3 bases at V and 5 bases at J; junction bases unmatched: 11. CDR1 SGDLS and CDR2 YYNGEE come from the germline V gene. The CDR3 totals 16 residues. The CDR3, as DNA: TGTGCCAGCAGCGAACTAGCGGACGTGTTGGGAGATACGCAGTATTTT. It yields the protein CASSELADVLGDTQYF.

This clone was seen just once. V is TRBV7-6 and J is TRBJ2-3; D is perhaps TRBD1 or TRBD2 (6 bases each). Germline V gene lookup returns CDR1 SGHVS and CDR2 FNYEAQ. CDR3 length equals 15 residues. Trimming removed 1 base at V and 0 bases at J, with 8 bases between. The CDR3 sequence is CASSLGGASTDTQYF. Written as DNA, the CDR3 is TGTGCCAGCAGCTTAGGGGGGGCCAGCACAGATACGCAGTATTTT.

The chain carries TRBV7-6 and TRBJ2-7, with 12 nucleotides matching TRBD2. This CDR3 contains 15 residues. The V and J ends lost 5 bases and 7 bases, in that order; junction bases with no gene match: 9. The germline V gene encodes CDR1 SGHVS and CDR2 FNYEAQ. Here the CDR3 reads CASSRGGLAGFEQYF. The DNA of the CDR3 is TGTGCCAGCAGCAGGGGGGGACTAGCGGGTTTTGAGCAGTACTTC.

This sequence joins TRBV14 and TRBJ2-2, with D possibly matching TRBD1 (5 bases). V lost 0 bases to trimming and J lost 7 bases, with 24 bases between them. The germline V gene has CDR1 SGHDN and CDR2 FVKESK. The CDR3 runs 19 residues. CDR3 sequence: CASSQDPIKETGPHGELFF. CDR3 DNA: TGTGCCAGCAGCCAAGATCCCATAAAAGAAACAGGACCCCACGGGGAGCTGTTTTTT.

About this clone itself: Other nucleotide sequences from this sample produce the same CDR3. The chain carries TRBV5-5 and TRBJ1-1; D is unresolved. V was pared by 0 bases and J by 5 bases, with 5 bases between. Germline loops: CDR1 SGHKS, CDR2 YYEKEE (reference sequence). The CDR3 covers 12 residues. The CDR3 reads CASSLAVTEAFF. CDR3 nucleotides: TGTGCCAGCAGCTTGGCAGTAACTGAAGCTTTCTTT.

V is TRBV7-9 and J is TRBJ1-1; no definite D call. Between the trimmed V and J ends, which lost 1 base and 4 bases, there was a span of 13 bases. The CDR3 extends over 15 amino acids. CDR1 and CDR2 (germline): SEHNR, FQNEAQ (reference sequence). CDR3 loop: CASSLDEGWGTEAFF. In DNA form, the CDR3 reads TGTGCCAGCAGCTTAGATGAGGGTTGGGGCACTGAAGCTTTCTTT.

With regard to this clone: A read error may account for a junction end that differs from germline. DNA of the CDR3: TGTGCCACAAGCACGCGGGGCCTTTGGAACACTGAAGCTTTCTTT. Its protein is CATSTRGLWNTEAFF. This chain joins TRBV15 and TRBJ1-1; D might be TRBD1 (5 bases). This CDR3 is 15 amino acids long. Germline CDR1 is LNHNV and CDR2 is YYDKDF (reference sequence).

The rearrangement links TRBV5-4 to TRBJ1-2; TRBD1 might be the D (6 bases). The CDR3 has 14 residues. CDR1 is SGHNT and CDR2 is YYREEE in the germline V gene (reference sequence). The ends were cut back, 2 bases at V and 4 bases at J, with 12 bases in the middle. CDR3: CASSLTGNPYGYTF. As DNA, the CDR3 is TGTGCCAGCAGCTTAACAGGGAATCCCTATGGCTACACCTTC.